This T cell receptor (beta chain) was recorded in a study of Graves' ophthalmopathy and Graves' hyperthyroidism. There are 13 residues in the CDR3. Per germline, CDR1 MNHEY and CDR2 SVGAGI. V lost 6 bases, J lost 10 bases, and 5 bases stayed unmatched. Scientists amplified the TCR beta CDR3 regions from RNA transcripts. RT-PCR with HTBI primers came first, then second-round multiplex PCR. TCRdb processed the multiplex PCR reads anew with MiXCR; each CDR3 protein has one entry. The sample shows a few hundred thousand distinct CDR3 sequences, 39% of them seen only once. The rearrangement uses TRBV6-5 and TRBJ1-4; 10 positions match TRBD1. The sequenced material came from peripheral blood or thyroid tissue (not recorded which). This receptor was identified in an adult man with Graves' hyperthyroidism. The CDR3 bases are TGTGCCAGCAGAAGCTGGGACAGGGGAAAACTGTTTTTT. Protein sequence: CASRSWDRGKLFF.